The next 9 T cell receptor delta chains were all read from a single sample in a study of gamma delta lymphoproliferative disorders and STAT genes. Sequencing used genomic DNA taken from PBMCs of patients and controls. TCRdb reran clone calling via CATT on the multiplex PCR reads. Of over a thousand delta-chain clones in the sample, roughly 0.9% were seen once. The sequenced sample was blood. Every receptor here comes from a human donor in good health.

In the case of this clone: A far larger clone is one base from this, pointing to a likely read error. This CDR3 is also generated by other DNA sequences in the sample. This chain links TRDV1 with TRDJ1; D not certain. CDR1 and CDR2 from the germline V gene are TSWWSYY and QGS. This CDR3 contains 19 residues. Trimming cost V 5 bases and J 0 bases, with 25 bases left between them. The CDR3 region is CALGPYLYVLVPYTDKLIF. CDR3 in DNA: TGTGCTCTTGGGCCTTACCTGTACGTTTTGGTCCCGTACACCGATAAACTCATCTTT.

In regard to this clone: This DNA's translation and the protein TCRdb lists, from a much larger clone, do not match at residue 11, likely due to a read error; the protein shown is translated from the DNA. The V gene was left uncalled, and the J gene is TRDJ1; the DNA was not used to check the table's D call, TRDD3. The CDR3 extends over 13 amino acids. The CDR3 coding sequence is TGTGCCTCCGGGGGATACGGAGTCGATAAACCCATCTTT. Residues: CASGGYGVDKPIF.

About this clone: TCRdb's protein, taken from a much larger clone, differs from this DNA's translation at residue 3, likely owing to a read error; the protein displayed comes from the DNA. The rearrangement uses TRDV2 and TRDJ1; 11 positions agree with TRDD3. The length of the CDR3 is 17 residues. Germline assignment: CDR1 GEAIGNYY and CDR2 EKD. The CDR3 sequence: CAYDTLRLGDNTDKLIF. CDR3 DNA sequence: TGTGCCTATGACACCCTACGACTGGGGGATAACACCGATAAACTCATCTTT.

As for this clone: The translation of this DNA and the TCRdb protein of a much larger clone differ at residue 7, probably owing to a read error; the protein shown here is translated from the DNA. The genes are TRDV2 and TRDJ1, with 12 bases lining up with TRDD3. This CDR3 contains 18 residues. Per the germline V gene, CDR1 is GEAIGNYY and CDR2 is EKD. V dropped 3 bases and J dropped 1; count of bases not matched to a gene: 11. CDR3 sequence (DNA): TGTGCCTGTGACTCAGTCTATCTGGGGGATACGTTCACCGATAAACTCATCTTT. It is translated as CACDSVYLGDTFTDKLIF.

For this clone: A far larger clone is just one base off, so this is likely a read error. This CDR3 is also generated by other DNA sequences in the sample. The chain couples TRDV2 to TRDJ1; TRDD3 matches 13 bases. The CDR3 consists of 18 residues. Germline CDR1 and CDR2: GEAIGNYY and EKD. The CDR3 sequence: CACDALLGDTDLTDKLIF. CDR3 sequence (DNA): TGCGCCTGTGACGCCCTACTGGGGGATACGGACTTAACCGATAAACTCATCTTT.

The table lists this clone with a few counts. A far larger clone differs by one base, so this is likely a read error. This specimen includes other DNA sequences encoding the same CDR3. The chain combines TRDV1 with TRDJ1; D is perhaps TRDD2 (6 bases). The CDR3 consists of 18 residues. Trimming left V 5 bases short and J 4 bases short, with 26 bases between. CDR1 is TSWWSYY, CDR2 QGS, per germline. CDR3 coding DNA: TGTGCTCTTGGGTTAAAGCCTTCCGGTACGCACAGTGGCGATAAACTCATCTTT. It translates to CALGLKPSGTHSGDKLIF.

With respect to this clone: TCRdb assigns this DNA the protein of a much larger clone, which departs from its translation at residue 5; this likely reflects a read error, and the protein shown comes from translating the DNA. This rearrangement joins TRDV2 to TRDJ1, with TRDD3 identical over 13 bases. Germline V CDR1 and CDR2: GEAIGNYY, EKD. V shed 0 bases and J 2 bases; nucleotides not matched to a gene: 8. The CDR3 contains 18 residues. The CDR3 coding sequence is TGTGCCTGTGACACCCTACTGGGGGATACGGACTTAACCGATAAACTCATCTTT. Its protein is CACDTLLGDTDLTDKLIF.

On this clone itself: The TCRdb protein comes from a much larger clone and disagrees with this DNA's translation at residue 8, likely due to a read error; the protein given here is derived from the DNA. This sample includes further DNA sequences coding for the same CDR3. This rearrangement joins TRDV2 to TRDJ1; 10 nucleotides agree with TRDD3. Germline CDR1 is GEAIGNYY and CDR2 is EKD. The V segment lost 2 bases and the J segment 4 bases; nucleotides outside the gene matches: 33. The CDR3 contains 24 residues. The CDR3 loop reads CACDSLNRGIRDQGEGWALDKLIF. In nucleotides, the CDR3 is TGTGCCTGTGACAGCCTTAACCGGGGGATACGCGATCAGGGCGAAGGTTGGGCGCTCGATAAACTCATCTTT.

This clone has only a few counts. This DNA's translation differs at residue 12 from TCRdb's protein, which comes from a much larger clone; a read error is likely, and the protein shown is translated from the DNA. The V and J genes are TRDV2 and TRDJ1; D possibly corresponds to TRDD2 (5 bases). The V and J ends lost 1 base and 0 bases respectively, with 26 bases between them. Germline CDR1 reads GEAIGNYY; CDR2 reads EKD. This CDR3 is built from 20 residues. CDR3 DNA sequence: TGTGCCTGTGACACTATGAGCTCCTATGGAGCCAGCTATTACACCGATAAACTCATCTTT. It encodes CACDTMSSYGASYYTDKLIF.